These 27 T cell receptor beta chains were sequenced from one sample in a study of T cells after yellow fever vaccination. TCRdb reprocessed the 5' RACE reads with MiXCR, giving one entry per CDR3 protein. The sample contains hundreds of thousands of distinct CDR3 sequences, around an eighth of which appear only once. Sequenced material: PBMCs, taken on the day of the yellow fever booster vaccination. These receptors originate from a man aged 25-45 years who received the YFV17D yellow fever vaccine.

CDR3 nucleotides: TGTGCCAGCAGCCAAGTCCTAGCGGGAGTTGAAGAGACCCAGTACTTC. This gives the protein CASSQVLAGVEETQYF. The V and J genes are TRBV4-2 and TRBJ2-5; 10 bases map to TRBD2. V trimming: 1 base; J trimming: 3 bases; junction bases outside the gene matches: 5. The CDR3 extends over 16 amino acids. The germline V gene has CDR1 LGHNA and CDR2 YNFKEQ.

This clonotype was seen more than once but under ten times. The J gene is TRBJ1-2, the V gene TRBV4-1; D perhaps matches TRBD1 (6 bases). CDR3 length: 14 amino acids. Germline values: CDR1 MGHRA, CDR2 YSYEKL. Between the trimmed V and J ends, which lost 4 bases and 4 bases, there was a span of 13 bases. The CDR3 DNA is TGCGCCAGCAGCCCCTCCGGGACACTCTATGGCTACACCTTC. Protein product: CASSPSGTLYGYTF.

The rearrangement links TRBV9 to TRBJ2-2, with D perhaps matching TRBD2 (7 bases). Germline V lookup: CDR1 SGDLS, CDR2 YYNGEE. V was pared by 4 bases and J by 3 bases, with 13 bases between. The length of the CDR3 is 15 residues. Written as DNA, the CDR3 is TGTGCCAGCAGCAACGCGGGGGCGGACACCGGGGAGCTGTTTTTT. This translates into CASSNAGADTGELFF.

The chain combines TRBV4-2 with TRBJ1-4; D is ambiguous. The CDR3 sequence is 17 residues long. With 0 bases removed from V and 8 bases from J, the gap between germline ends came to 19 bases. Germline V lookup: CDR1 LGHNA, CDR2 YNFKEQ. CDR3 region: CASSQDASALSGEKLFF. CDR3 bases: TGTGCCAGCAGCCAAGACGCAAGCGCCCTTTCGGGGGAAAAACTGTTTTTT.

This clonotype appeared a single time. V usage is TRBV6-6 and J usage is TRBJ2-3; D unresolved. The germline V gene has CDR1 MNHNY and CDR2 SVGAGI (reference sequence). V was shortened by 5 bases and J by 6 bases, with 12 bases between the two germline ends. The CDR3 totals 13 residues. The DNA for the CDR3 is TGTGCCAGCAGTAGTCTACCAAGCGATACGCAGTATTTT. Its translation: CASSSLPSDTQYF.

V is TRBV19 and J is TRBJ1-1; D is possibly TRBD1 (6 bases). The length of the CDR3 is 14 residues. The V end was cut by 5 bases, the J end by 5 bases, with 15 bases between. Germline assignment: CDR1 LNHDA and CDR2 SQIVND (reference sequence). CDR3 residues: CASSSFRGKTEAFF. CDR3 nucleotide sequence: TGTGCCAGTAGTTCTTTCAGGGGCAAAACTGAAGCTTTCTTT.

In the case of this clonotype: A read error may be the cause here, since a much bigger clone is one base away. Here the CDR3 DNA reads TGTGCCAGCAGCCTATTGGGACAGATGAATTCACTCCTCCACTTT. Translation gives CASSLLGQMNSLLHF. The V call is TRBV6-1, the J call TRBJ1-6; 7 positions agree with TRBD1. The CDR3 contains 15 residues. The germline V gene has CDR1 MNHNS and CDR2 SASEGT.

This rearrangement joins TRBV4-3 to TRBJ2-3, with unresolved D. CDR3 length: 14 residues. Germline values: CDR1 LGHNA, CDR2 YSLEER. The germline V and J ends were trimmed by 2 bases and 2 bases, with 8 bases remaining between them. CDR3 loop: CASSQLQNTDTQYF. Written as DNA, the CDR3 is TGCGCCAGCAGCCAATTGCAGAACACAGATACGCAGTATTTT.

This clonotype turned up a few times. The rearrangement joins TRBV5-1 to TRBJ2-1; D is uncertain. The V end lost 4 bases, the J end lost 4 bases, and 9 bases lay between the germline ends. Germline values: CDR1 SGHRS, CDR2 YFSETQ. The CDR3 sequence is 13 residues long. CDR3: CASSPPLYNEQFF. The CDR3 nucleotides are TGCGCCAGCAGCCCTCCGCTTTACAATGAGCAGTTCTTC. Complete variable domain (other parts from reference TRBV5-1 and TRBJ2-1): KAGVTQTPRYLIKTRGQQVTLSCSPISGHRSVSWYQQTPGQGLQFLFEYFSETQRNKGNFPGRFSGRQFSNSRSEMNVSTLELGDSALYLCASSPPLYNEQFFGPGTRLTVL.

This sequence joins TRBV4-2 and TRBJ2-7; 9 nucleotides align to TRBD1. The CDR3 sequence is 15 residues long. Germline V gives CDR1 LGHNA, CDR2 YNFKEQ. V lost 0 bases to trimming and J lost 5 bases; unmatched junction nucleotides: 5. The CDR3, as DNA: TGTGCCAGCAGCCAAGAGACAGGGGGGTTCAACGAGCAGTACTTC. It yields the protein CASSQETGGFNEQYF.

CDR3: CASSPPRGQGTYEQYF. CDR3 sequence (DNA): TGTGCCAGCTCACCACCCAGGGGACAGGGGACCTACGAGCAGTACTTC. The chain links TRBV18 to TRBJ2-7; 10 nucleotides align to TRBD1. V shed 0 bases, J shed 2 bases, and the junction held 4 bases outside the gene matches. This CDR3 is 16 amino acids long. The germline V gene encodes CDR1 KGHSH and CDR2 LQKENI.

Comment on this clonotype: At one end the junction does not follow the germline gene, possibly because of a read error. This sequence joins TRBV29-1 and TRBJ1-2; the D gene is possibly TRBD1 (6 bases). The CDR3 spans 13 residues. Germline loops: CDR1 SQVTM, CDR2 ANQGSEA. CDR3 in amino acids: CSAENRDKDGYTF. The CDR3 DNA follows: TGCAGCGCTGAAAACCGGGACAAAGACGGCTACACCTTC.

A few counts support this clonotype. The V call is TRBV4-1, the J call TRBJ1-4; D remains ambiguous. The germline gives CDR1 MGHRA, CDR2 YSYEKL. The length of the CDR3 is 14 residues. The ends were cut back, 4 bases at V and 4 bases at J, with 10 bases in the middle. The CDR3 spells CASSPTQVNEKLFF. Written as DNA, the CDR3 is TGCGCCAGCAGCCCGACGCAGGTTAATGAAAAACTGTTTTTT.

This clonotype was seen a handful of times. The V gene is TRBV20-1, the J gene TRBJ2-3; D is perhaps TRBD2 (6 bases). Trimming left V 5 bases short and J 1 base short, with 16 bases between. Germline assignment: CDR1 DFQATT and CDR2 SNEGSKA (reference sequence). CDR3 size: 15 residues. Here the CDR3 reads CSAGGFSEGTDTQYF. In DNA, the CDR3 is TGCAGTGCTGGGGGGTTCAGCGAGGGCACAGATACGCAGTATTTT.

The chain combines TRBV5-5 with TRBJ2-3, with D possibly being TRBD2 (5 bases). CDR3 length: 15 residues. The germline V gene has CDR1 SGHKS and CDR2 YYEKEE (reference sequence). Trimming left V 4 bases short and J 1 base short, with 13 bases between. CDR3 amino acids: CASSPGLSGTDTQYF. The CDR3 DNA sequence: TGTGCCAGCAGCCCCGGACTTAGCGGCACAGATACGCAGTATTTT. Full variable domain (remainder filled in from reference TRBV5-5 and TRBJ2-3): DAGVTQSPTHLIKTRGQQVTLRCSPISGHKSVSWYQQVLGQGPQFIFQYYEKEERGRGNFPDRFSARQFPNYSSELNVNALLLGDSALYLCASSPGLSGTDTQYFGPGTRLTVL.

This clonotype was seen a single time. The chain recombines TRBV7-2 with TRBJ2-4; D is ambiguous. The CDR3 consists of 15 residues. CDR1 is SGHTA and CDR2 is FQGNSA in the germline V gene. Trimming took 2 bases from V and 1 from J, leaving 9 bases between them. The DNA of the CDR3 is TGTGCCAGCAGCTTAAAGGACGCGGCCAAAAACATTCAGTACTTC. This sequence encodes CASSLKDAAKNIQYF. The variable domain in full, with the rest retrieved from reference TRBV7-2 and TRBJ2-4, is GAGVSQSPSNKVTEKGKDVELRCDPISGHTALYWYRQSLGQGLEFLIYFQGNSAPDKSGLPSDRFSAERTGGSVSTLTIQRTQQEDSAVYLCASSLKDAAKNIQYFGAGTRLSVL.

This clonotype came up a few times. V usage is TRBV7-2 and J usage is TRBJ2-1, with unresolved D. V was clipped by 6 bases and J by 6 bases, with 12 bases between them. CDR3 length equals 13 residues. Germline V CDR1 and CDR2: SGHTA, FQGNSA. The CDR3 sequence is CASRNPLGNEQFF. CDR3 bases: TGTGCCAGCAGAAACCCTCTGGGCAATGAGCAGTTCTTC. The variable domain in full, with the rest retrieved from reference TRBV7-2 and TRBJ2-1, is GAGVSQSPSNKVTEKGKDVELRCDPISGHTALYWYRQSLGQGLEFLIYFQGNSAPDKSGLPSDRFSAERTGGSVSTLTIQRTQQEDSAVYLCASRNPLGNEQFFGPGTRLTVL.

The genes are TRBV23-1 and TRBJ2-3, with D possibly called TRBD1 or TRBD2 (5 bases each). TRBV23-1 carries the ORF label, with uncertain function. The CDR3 has 16 residues. Deletions cut 0 bases from V and 5 bases from J, with 15 bases between. The CDR3 nucleotides are TGCGCCAGCAGTCAATCCTGGGGGAGACGGAGAGATACGCAGTATTTT. It specifies CASSQSWGRRRDTQYF.

The rearrangement uses TRBV5-1 and TRBJ2-3; possible D gene TRBD2, 5 bases. This CDR3 has 14 amino acids. Germline V lookup: CDR1 SGHRS, CDR2 YFSETQ. The germline V and J ends were trimmed by 0 bases and 8 bases, with 13 bases remaining between them. CDR3 sequence reads: CASSLAQDFPTQYF. The CDR3 nucleotides read TGCGCCAGCAGCTTGGCCCAGGACTTCCCTACGCAGTATTTT.

About this clonotype itself: Since a much larger clone is just one base distant, this may be a read error. J is TRBJ2-2 and V is TRBV5-1; weak D call: TRBD1 (5 bases). The V gene lost 0 bases and the J gene lost 4 bases, with 7 bases spanning the gap. CDR1 SGHRS and CDR2 YFSETQ come from the germline V gene. The CDR3 has 14 amino acids. CDR3 DNA sequence: TGCGCCAGCAGCTTGGGACAGACCACCGGGGAGCTGTTTTTT. It translates to CASSLGQTTGELFF.

The V and J genes are TRBV5-6 and TRBJ1-5; unclear D gene. Germline V gene sequence: CDR1 SGHDT, CDR2 YYEEEE. Trimming took off 0 bases at V and 0 bases at J, with 7 bases between the two ends. The CDR3 extends over 15 amino acids. The CDR3, as DNA: TGTGCCAGCAGCTTGGGATCCCTTAGCAATCAGCCCCAGCATTTT. This translates into CASSLGSLSNQPQHF.

This clonotype occurred a few times. The rearrangement joins TRBV29-1 to TRBJ2-3; TRBD1 agrees at 7 bases. Germline assignment: CDR1 SQVTM and CDR2 ANQGSEA. This CDR3 has 16 residues. V dropped 3 bases and J dropped 7; count of bases not matched to a gene: 16. The CDR3 DNA sequence: TGCAGCGTTGACTCTTCCCCGGGACAGCCTCGCCATACGCAGTATTTT. It translates to CSVDSSPGQPRHTQYF.

The V and J genes are TRBV10-3 and TRBJ2-5; TRBD1 matches 9 bases. Germline CDR1 ENHRY, CDR2 SYGVKD. The CDR3 covers 14 residues. V trimming: 4 bases; J trimming: 4 bases; junction bases outside the gene matches: 4. The CDR3, as DNA: TGTGCCATCAGTGGACAGGGGGGTGGAGAGACCCAGTACTTC. Amino acid sequence: CAISGQGGGETQYF.

This clonotype was recorded at least ten times. CDR3 in DNA: TGCAGTGCTAGTGGGACAGGGAACGCAGATACGCAGTATTTT. This codes for CSASGTGNADTQYF. V usage is TRBV20-1 and J usage is TRBJ2-3, with 9 bases aligning to TRBD1. The junction had 5 bases not matched to a gene; V was cut back by 3 bases and J by 4 bases. Germline CDR1 and CDR2: DFQATT and SNEGSKA (reference sequence). The CDR3 length is 14 residues.

The rearrangement uses TRBV6-5 and TRBJ2-3; a possible D gene is TRBD1 (6 bases). This CDR3 is 15 amino acids long. Trimming took off 0 bases at V and 2 bases at J, with 9 bases between the two ends. The germline V gene has CDR1 MNHEY and CDR2 SVGAGI. The CDR3 is CASSYSEGDTDTQYF. The CDR3 bases are TGTGCCAGCAGTTACTCAGAGGGGGACACAGATACGCAGTATTTT.

This clonotype showed up just a few times. V and J are TRBV12-3 or TRBV12-4 and TRBJ2-6; the match to TRBD2 covers 7 bases. The V and J ends lost 5 bases and 0 bases, in that order; junction bases with no gene match: 7. The CDR3 covers 17 residues. The CDR3 here is CASSPGSGISGANVLTF. The CDR3 coding sequence is TGTGCCAGCAGTCCCGGGAGCGGGATCTCTGGGGCCAACGTCCTGACTTTC.

This clonotype was picked up a small number of times. The J gene is TRBJ2-1, the V gene TRBV12-3 or TRBV12-4; D not resolved. The length of the CDR3 is 15 residues. Trimming pared 3 bases from V and 3 bases from J, leaving 12 bases between. The CDR3 region has the DNA TGTGCCAGCAGTTTGGGAACAGCAATCTACAATGAGCAGTTCTTC. Encoded protein: CASSLGTAIYNEQFF.